These 27 T cell receptor beta chains were sequenced from one sample in a study of early T cells in non-severe SARS-CoV-2 infection. TCRdb ran MiXCR on the 5' RACE reads and lists one entry per CDR3 protein. The sample contains more than 60,000 distinct CDR3 sequences, around 12% of which appear only once. Source: whole blood, taken at baseline. The receptors were sampled from an adult who was a healthcare worker with PCR-confirmed SARS-CoV-2 infection or an uninfected control (not recorded which).

This clonotype appeared a few times. This chain connects TRBV18 to TRBJ1-1; 8 bases align to TRBD1. The CDR3 extends over 17 amino acids. Germline V CDR1 and CDR2: KGHSH, LQKENI. The V gene end was trimmed by 3 bases and the J gene end by 5 bases; junction bases not matched to a gene: 14. The chain's CDR3 is CASSPIWGTGVKTEAFF. In DNA form, the CDR3 reads TGTGCCAGCTCACCGATCTGGGGGACAGGCGTTAAAACTGAAGCTTTCTTT. Based on the CDR3 plus reference TRBV18 and TRBJ1-1, the full variable domain is NAGVMQNPRHLVRRRGQEARLRCSPMKGHSHVYWYRQLPEEGLKFMVYLQKENIIDESGMPKERFSAEFPKEGPSILRIQQVVRGDSAAYFCASSPIWGTGVKTEAFFGQGTRLTVV.

The chain joins TRBV20-1 to TRBJ2-3; TRBD2 matches 9 bases. This CDR3 is built from 15 residues. Germline lookup yields CDR1 DFQATT and CDR2 SNEGSKA (reference sequence). V gave up 6 bases and J gave up 5 bases; unmatched junction bases: 12. This CDR3 is CSAALRAGGIDTQYF. CDR3 in DNA: TGCAGTGCCGCCCTGAGAGCGGGGGGTATAGATACGCAGTATTTT.

There are many counts of this clonotype. The chain uses TRBV20-1 and TRBJ2-1, with D hard to call. Trimming removed 1 base from V and 6 bases from J, with 13 bases in between. The germline gives CDR1 DFQATT, CDR2 SNEGSKA (reference sequence). The CDR3 loop spans 14 amino acids. DNA of the CDR3: TGCAGTGCTAGAGTCCCCAACCCCTCCAATGAGCAGTTCTTC. This sequence encodes CSARVPNPSNEQFF.

A few counts support this clonotype. The chain combines TRBV28 with TRBJ1-1; tentatively, D is TRBD1 (5 bases). The V end lost 4 bases, the J end lost 3 bases, and 6 bases lay between the germline ends. Germline assignment: CDR1 MDHEN and CDR2 SYDVKM. The CDR3 consists of 12 residues. CDR3 in amino acids: CASSSGDTEAFF. The CDR3 nucleotides are TGTGCCAGCAGTTCGGGGGACACTGAAGCTTTCTTT.

This clonotype was observed a few times. J is TRBJ2-7 and V is TRBV27, with 9 bases lining up with TRBD1. The germline CDR1 and CDR2 sequences are MNHEY and SMNVEV (reference sequence). The CDR3 totals 14 residues. With 8 bases clipped from V and 0 bases from J, the junction kept 5 bases outside the gene matches. The CDR3 DNA follows: TGTGCCAGCGCTAAACAGGGGGCCTCCTACGAGCAGTACTTC. This encodes CASAKQGASYEQYF.

CDR3 sequence: CASSLGRATNEKLFF. The CDR3 DNA follows: TGTGCCAGCAGCTTAGGGAGGGCAACTAATGAAAAACTGTTTTTT. The rearrangement uses TRBV7-9 and TRBJ1-4, with D uncertain. CDR3 size: 15 residues. V lost 1 base and J lost 0, with 6 bases in between. Germline V CDR1 and CDR2: SEHNR, FQNEAQ (reference sequence).

This clonotype occurred a few times. The chain carries TRBV6-2 or TRBV6-3 and TRBJ2-1; TRBD1 aligns across 8 bases. Losses at the gene ends were 6 bases for V and 0 bases for J; bases not matched to a gene: 13. Germline CDR1 and CDR2: MNHEY and SVGEGT. The CDR3 has 18 amino acids. The CDR3 nucleotides are TGTGCCAGCAGCCGACGACAGGGGCTTTACCGCTCCTACAATGAGCAGTTCTTC. This gives the protein CASSRRQGLYRSYNEQFF.

The rearrangement uses TRBV20-1 and TRBJ2-6; 8 bases agree with TRBD2. This CDR3 has 17 residues. CDR1 DFQATT and CDR2 SNEGSKA come from the germline V gene (reference sequence). V lost 6 bases and J lost 0; bases outside the gene matches: 10. In DNA, the CDR3 is TGCAGTGCCCAGCCCATAGCGGGGACCTCTGGGGCCAACGTCCTGACTTTC. It encodes CSAQPIAGTSGANVLTF.

V gene TRBV20-1 combines with J gene TRBJ2-1; TRBD2 agrees at 10 bases. The CDR3 extends over 16 amino acids. Germline values: CDR1 DFQATT, CDR2 SNEGSKA (reference sequence). Losses at the gene ends were 6 bases for V and 1 base for J; bases not matched to a gene: 9. The CDR3 loop reads CSAYTLAGESYNEQFF. The CDR3 nucleotides are TGCAGTGCCTACACCCTAGCGGGGGAGTCCTACAATGAGCAGTTCTTC.

This clonotype has just one count. The chain links TRBV7-2 to TRBJ1-1; the D is unclear. The V gene's germline CDR1 is SGHTA and CDR2 FQGNSA. Trimming removed 3 bases at V and 7 bases at J, with 6 bases between. This CDR3 spans 11 amino acids. The CDR3, as DNA: TGTGCCAGCAGCTTGAGGGATGAAGCTTTCTTT. This gives the protein CASSLRDEAFF.

This clonotype was seen a few times. The rearrangement links TRBV29-1 to TRBJ2-3; no firm D call. This CDR3 region has 12 residues. Germline-derived CDR1 and CDR2 are SQVTM and ANQGSEA. Trimming shortened V by 5 bases and J by 3 bases, and 9 bases separated the two germline ends. CDR3 bases: TGCAGCGTTACACCAGGAACAGATACGCAGTATTTT. The encoded protein is CSVTPGTDTQYF.

This clonotype came up a few times. The V call is TRBV7-9, the J call TRBJ2-6, with D hard to call. V lost 1 base, J lost 2 bases, and 12 bases lay in between. The CDR3 is made up of 17 amino acids. CDR1 SEHNR and CDR2 FQNEAQ come from the germline V gene (reference sequence). The CDR3 sequence: CASSLGPPGPGANVLTF. CDR3 in DNA: TGTGCCAGCAGCTTAGGGCCCCCAGGACCTGGGGCCAACGTCCTGACTTTC.

This clonotype was observed at least ten times. The chain carries TRBV13 and TRBJ2-7; D unresolved. Germline CDR1 is PRHDT and CDR2 is FYEKMQ (reference sequence). Trimming stripped 5 bases from V and 3 bases from J, with 11 bases between. The CDR3 is 13 residues long. The CDR3: CASSTRVRYEQYF. In DNA, the CDR3 is TGTGCCAGCAGCACCCGTGTCCGCTACGAGCAGTACTTC. Combining the CDR3 with reference TRBV13 and TRBJ2-7 gives the whole variable domain AAGVIQSPRHLIKEKRETATLKCYPIPRHDTVYWYQQGPGQDPQFLISFYEKMQSDKGSIPDRFSAQQFSDYHSELNMSSLELGDSALYFCASSTRVRYEQYFGPGTRLTVT.

This clonotype was seen a few times. The CDR3 protein is CASSFTGDRTEAFF. In DNA form, the CDR3 reads TGTGCCAGCAGTTTCACAGGGGATCGCACTGAAGCTTTCTTT. The chain is built from TRBV28 and TRBJ1-1, with 7 bases matching TRBD1. This CDR3 spans 14 amino acids. Germline V gene data show CDR1 as MDHEN and CDR2 as SYDVKM. After removal of 3 bases from V and 4 bases from J, the junction contained 5 bases not matched to a gene.

This clonotype appeared a few times. The V gene is TRBV4-1, the J gene TRBJ1-2; the D is unclear. Germline CDR1 and CDR2: MGHRA and YSYEKL. The CDR3 is 14 amino acids. The germline V and J ends were trimmed by 1 base and 4 bases, with 10 bases remaining between them. CDR3 protein: CASSQVPRGYGYTF. As DNA, the CDR3 is TGCGCCAGCAGCCAAGTCCCACGCGGCTATGGCTACACCTTC.

The gene calls are TRBV7-6 and TRBJ2-1; D call uncertain. Per germline, CDR1 SGHVS and CDR2 FNYEAQ. The V gene lost 0 bases and the J gene lost 3 bases, with 6 bases spanning the gap. CDR3 length equals 14 residues. Here the CDR3 DNA reads TGTGCCAGCAGCTTAGCCCCGGACTACAATGAGCAGTTCTTC. Its protein product is CASSLAPDYNEQFF.

The CDR3 is CASSLALGRDPEAFF. CDR3 coding DNA: TGTGCCAGCAGTTTAGCGTTGGGCAGGGACCCTGAAGCTTTCTTT. V gene TRBV12-3 or TRBV12-4 combines with J gene TRBJ1-1; TRBD1 is a possible D gene (5 bases). Trimming cost V 0 bases and J 6 bases, with 14 bases left between them. The CDR3 has 15 residues.

V usage is TRBV6-2 or TRBV6-3 and J usage is TRBJ1-2; TRBD1 might be the D (5 bases). The CDR3 extends over 15 amino acids. V was shortened by 6 bases and J by 1 base, with 15 bases between the two germline ends. Per germline, CDR1 MNHEY and CDR2 SVGEGT. Here the CDR3 reads CASRPQWGFNYGYTF. In nucleotides, the CDR3 is TGTGCCAGCAGACCCCAGTGGGGGTTTAACTATGGCTACACCTTC.

This chain connects TRBV20-1 to TRBJ2-3, with 9 nucleotides matching TRBD1. The CDR3 is made up of 18 amino acids. Germline assignment: CDR1 DFQATT and CDR2 SNEGSKA (reference sequence). Trimming took 7 bases from V and 5 from J; bases not matched to a gene: 22. The CDR3 spells CSVPPMFGDREGEDTQYF. Written as DNA, the CDR3 is TGCAGTGTCCCACCTATGTTCGGGGACAGGGAAGGGGAAGATACGCAGTATTTT.

This clonotype was found many times. This chain joins TRBV25-1 and TRBJ2-2, with 7 bases fitting TRBD1. The CDR3 consists of 17 residues. Germline loops: CDR1 MGHDK, CDR2 SYGVNS. The V segment lost 4 bases and the J segment 5 bases; nucleotides outside the gene matches: 13. CDR3 nucleotides: TGTGCCAGCAGTGTAGCCCCGGGACAGCTTTTAACCGGGGAGCTGTTTTTT. Translated: CASSVAPGQLLTGELFF.

The chain carries TRBV7-3 and TRBJ1-5; possibly TRBD1 for D (6 bases). The V end was cut by 5 bases, the J end by 5 bases, with 16 bases between. Germline CDR1 SGHTA, CDR2 FQGTGA. CDR3 length: 15 amino acids. The CDR3 spells CASSPGTRTDQPQHF. The DNA for the CDR3 is TGTGCCAGCAGCCCCGGGACAAGAACAGATCAGCCCCAGCATTTT.

This clonotype has just a few counts. This chain joins TRBV5-6 and TRBJ1-2, with D tentatively TRBD1 (6 bases). The germline V gene encodes CDR1 SGHDT and CDR2 YYEEEE. Trimming stripped 4 bases from V and 8 bases from J, with 15 bases between. This CDR3 has 13 amino acids. Written as DNA, the CDR3 is TGTGCCAGCAGCCCAACAGGGAGCGGCGGCTACACCTTC. Translating it yields CASSPTGSGGYTF.

This clonotype was picked up many times. The V gene is TRBV3-1, the J gene TRBJ2-7; 9 bases fit TRBD2. Per the germline V gene, CDR1 is LGHDT and CDR2 is YNNKEL (reference sequence). The length of the CDR3 is 16 residues. V lost 5 bases, J lost 2 bases, and 10 bases stayed unmatched. The CDR3 sequence: CASSFGSGGRTYEQYF. Here the CDR3 DNA reads TGTGCCAGCAGCTTCGGTAGCGGGGGTCGAACCTACGAGCAGTACTTC.

This clonotype showed up just a few times. V usage is TRBV20-1 and J usage is TRBJ1-3; 7 bases align to TRBD1. The CDR3 contains 14 residues. Germline V CDR1 and CDR2: DFQATT, SNEGSKA (reference sequence). The V segment lost 4 bases and the J segment 2 bases; nucleotides outside the gene matches: 5. The CDR3: CSATRGTAGNTIYF. In DNA form, the CDR3 reads TGCAGTGCTACCCGGGGGACAGCTGGAAACACCATATATTTT.

In its sample, this clonotype was seen a few times. The rearrangement uses TRBV2 and TRBJ2-1; 9 nucleotides match TRBD1. Germline CDR1 and CDR2: SNHLY and FYNNEI. The V gene end was trimmed by 6 bases and the J gene end by 1 base; junction bases not matched to a gene: 7. CDR3 length: 16 residues. DNA of the CDR3: TGTGCCAGCAGGGGCGGACAGGGGCTGTCCTACAATGAGCAGTTCTTC. It codes for CASRGGQGLSYNEQFF.

The chain joins TRBV20-1 to TRBJ2-7; D is uncertain. V dropped 0 bases and J dropped 0 bases, with 12 bases sitting between them. The germline V gene has CDR1 DFQATT and CDR2 SNEGSKA (reference sequence). The CDR3 is 15 amino acids. The CDR3 sequence is CSARDTVAASYEQYF. The CDR3 DNA reads TGCAGTGCTAGAGATACAGTAGCTGCCTCCTACGAGCAGTACTTC.

This clonotype was found a few times. The V gene is TRBV10-1, the J gene TRBJ1-3; D is possibly TRBD1 (6 bases). V lost 8 bases and J lost 0, with 17 bases in between. CDR1 and CDR2 (germline): WNHNN, SYGVQD (reference sequence). The CDR3 contains 16 residues. The chain's CDR3 is CASSTGTGGSGNTIYF. Written as DNA, the CDR3 is TGCGCCAGCTCCACAGGGACGGGCGGCTCTGGAAACACCATATATTTT.